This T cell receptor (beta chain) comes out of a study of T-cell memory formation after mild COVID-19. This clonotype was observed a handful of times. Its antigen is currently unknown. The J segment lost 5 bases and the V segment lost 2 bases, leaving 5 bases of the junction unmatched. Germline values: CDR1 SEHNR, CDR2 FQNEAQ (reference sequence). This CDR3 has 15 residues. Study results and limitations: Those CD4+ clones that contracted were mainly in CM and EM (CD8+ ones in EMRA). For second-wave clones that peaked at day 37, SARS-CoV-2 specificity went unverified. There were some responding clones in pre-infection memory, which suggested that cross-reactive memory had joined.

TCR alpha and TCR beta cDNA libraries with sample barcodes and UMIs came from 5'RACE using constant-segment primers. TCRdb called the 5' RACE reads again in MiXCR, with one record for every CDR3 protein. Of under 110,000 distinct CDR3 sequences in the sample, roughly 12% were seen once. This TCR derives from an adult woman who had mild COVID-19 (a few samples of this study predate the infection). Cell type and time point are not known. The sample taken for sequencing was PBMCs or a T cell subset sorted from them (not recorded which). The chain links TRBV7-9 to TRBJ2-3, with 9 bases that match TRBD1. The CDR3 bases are TGTGCCAGCAGCTTATGGGACAGGGATCGAGATACGCAGTATTTT. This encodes CASSLWDRDRDTQYF.